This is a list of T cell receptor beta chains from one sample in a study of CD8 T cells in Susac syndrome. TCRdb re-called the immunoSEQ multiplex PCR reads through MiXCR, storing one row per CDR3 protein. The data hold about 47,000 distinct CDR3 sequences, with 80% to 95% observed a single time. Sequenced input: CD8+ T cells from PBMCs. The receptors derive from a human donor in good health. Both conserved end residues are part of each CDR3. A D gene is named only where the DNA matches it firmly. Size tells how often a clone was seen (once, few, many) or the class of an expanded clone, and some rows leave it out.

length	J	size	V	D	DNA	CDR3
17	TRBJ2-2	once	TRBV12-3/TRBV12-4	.	TGTGCCAGCATTCCCTTGAACAGGGATTTGAGGACCGGGGAGCTGTTTTTT	CASIPLNRDLRTGELFF
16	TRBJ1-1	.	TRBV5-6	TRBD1	TGTGCCAGCAGCTTTATTGTTCGCAGGGGGCTGTCTGAAGCTTTCTTT	CASSFIVRRGLSEAFF
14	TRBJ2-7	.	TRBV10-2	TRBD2	TGCGCCAGCAGCGGGACTAGCGGGAGGAACGAGCAGTACTTC	CASSGTSGRNEQYF
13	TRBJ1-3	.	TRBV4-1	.	TGCGCCAGCAGCCAAGTTCCCGGAAACACCATATATTTT	CASSQVPGNTIYF
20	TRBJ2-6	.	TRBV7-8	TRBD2	TGTGCCAGCAGCTTAACAACTAGCGGGAGGCCCTACCCTGGGGCCAACGTCCTGACTTTC	CASSLTTSGRPYPGANVLTF
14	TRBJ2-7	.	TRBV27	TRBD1	TGTGCCAGCAGTCCGACAGGGGCCTACTACGAGCAGTACTTC	CASSPTGAYYEQYF
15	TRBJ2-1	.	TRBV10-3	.	TGTGCCATCAGTGAGTCCGGCCTAGTTGGCATTGAGCAGTTCTTC	CAISESGLVGIEQFF
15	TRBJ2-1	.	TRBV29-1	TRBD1	TGCAGCGTTACGGGACAGGGGGCAACGTACAATGAGCAGTTCTTC	CSVTGQGATYNEQFF
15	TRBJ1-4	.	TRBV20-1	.	TGCAGTGCTAGAGATAGGGCAGGGTGGGGGGAAAAACTGTTTTTT	CSARDRAGWGEKLFF
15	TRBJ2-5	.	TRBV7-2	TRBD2	TGTGCCAGCAGCTTAGGACTAGCGGGGGGAGAGACCCAGTACTTC	CASSLGLAGGETQYF
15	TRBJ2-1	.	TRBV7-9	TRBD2	TGTGCCAGCAGCTATGGGACTAGCGGGGGGAATGAGCAGTTCTTC	CASSYGTSGGNEQFF
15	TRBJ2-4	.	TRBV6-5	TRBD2	TGTGCCAGCAGTTACCGGGAGGTAGCCAAAAACATTCAGTACTTC	CASSYREVAKNIQYF
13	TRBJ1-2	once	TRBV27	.	TGTGCCAGCAGTTCTTTAGGCAGGGAAGGCTACACCTTC	CASSSLGREGYTF
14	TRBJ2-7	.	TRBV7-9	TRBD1	TGTGCCAGCAGCACCTCGACAGGGGACCACGAGCAGTACTTC	CASSTSTGDHEQYF
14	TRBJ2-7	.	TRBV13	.	TGTGCCAGCAGCCCTCCCATCTCTGCGTACGAGCAGTACTTC	CASSPPISAYEQYF
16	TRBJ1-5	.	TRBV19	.	TGTGCCAGTAGACCCCCCGGGGCAGAGAGCAATCAGCCCCAGCATTTT	CASRPPGAESNQPQHF
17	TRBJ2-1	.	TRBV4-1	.	TGCGCCAGCAGCCAAGACGGGGGCGCGACGGGCTACAATGAGCAGTTCTTC	CASSQDGGATGYNEQFF
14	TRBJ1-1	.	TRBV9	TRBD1	TGTGCCAGCAGCGTATACGCCAGGGGGACTGAAGCTTTCTTT	CASSVYARGTEAFF
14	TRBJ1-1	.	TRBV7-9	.	TGTGCCAGCAGCCCCAGGGAAAAGAACACTGAAGCTTTCTTT	CASSPREKNTEAFF
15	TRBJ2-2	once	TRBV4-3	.	TGCGCCAGCAGCCAAGATCCGGCAGGGTCCCGGGAGCTGTTTTTT	CASSQDPAGSRELFF
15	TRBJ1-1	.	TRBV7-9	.	TGTGCCAGCAGCTTATTGCCGGGGCGCGGTACTGAAGCTTTCTTT	CASSLLPGRGTEAFF
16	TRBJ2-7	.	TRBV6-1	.	TGTGCCAGCAGTGAAGCTGGTCAGGGGGGAACCTACGAGCAGTACTTC	CASSEAGQGGTYEQYF
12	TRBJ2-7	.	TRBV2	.	TGTGCCAGCTACCGGGACATTGACGAGCAGTACTTC	CASYRDIDEQYF
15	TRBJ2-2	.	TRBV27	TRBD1	TGTGCCAGCACCTGGACAGGGGGCGAAACCGGGGAGCTGTTTTTT	CASTWTGGETGELFF